Shown below are 27 T cell receptor beta chains from a single sample sequenced in a study of T cells in Graves' hyperthyroidism and ophthalmopathy. The TCR beta CDR3 regions underwent amplification using RNA transcripts as the source. The HTBI primer set drove a first-round RT-PCR of the TCR CDR3. TCRdb called the multiplex PCR reads again in MiXCR, with one record for every CDR3 protein. Of hundreds of thousands of distinct CDR3 sequences in the sample, 14% were seen once. Sequenced sample: blood. These receptors were obtained from a woman aged 40 to 49 with Graves' hyperthyroidism.

This clonotype was detected many times. This chain connects TRBV28 to TRBJ1-1; no definite D call. The germline V and J ends were trimmed by 5 bases and 1 base, with 5 bases remaining between them. The length of the CDR3 is 12 residues. The germline gives CDR1 MDHEN, CDR2 SYDVKM. In nucleotides, the CDR3 is TGTGCCAGCAGTCCTGAGAACACTGAAGCTTTCTTT. Translation gives CASSPENTEAFF. Variable domain in full (rest from reference TRBV28 and TRBJ1-1): DVKVTQSSRYLVKRTGEKVFLECVQDMDHENMFWYRQDPGLGLRLIYFSYDVKMKEKGDIPEGYSVSREKKERFSLILESASTNQTSMYLCASSPENTEAFFGQGTRLTVV.

This clonotype was observed at least ten times. The chain uses TRBV29-1 and TRBJ2-2, with 10 nucleotides matching TRBD1. After removal of 4 bases from V and 6 bases from J, the junction contained 8 bases not matched to a gene. CDR1 is SQVTM, CDR2 ANQGSEA, per germline. The CDR3 is 15 residues long. The CDR3 nucleotides are TGCAGCGTTGTGGGCGGGACAGGGGACGCCGGGGAGCTGTTTTTT. Encoded protein: CSVVGGTGDAGELFF.

This clonotype was seen a few times. The chain couples TRBV19 to TRBJ2-1; the D call may be TRBD1 or TRBD2 (5 bases each). CDR3 length equals 14 residues. V lost 1 base and J 6 bases, leaving 10 bases between the germline ends. Germline CDR1 reads LNHDA; CDR2 reads SQIVND (reference sequence). The CDR3 here is CASSIGGDFNEQFF. CDR3 nucleotide sequence: TGTGCCAGTAGTATAGGAGGGGATTTCAATGAGCAGTTCTTC.

The V and J genes are TRBV27 and TRBJ2-1; 7 bases fit TRBD2. CDR3 size: 20 residues. Germline-derived CDR1 and CDR2 are MNHEY and SMNVEV (reference sequence). Trimming took 5 bases from V and 8 from J; bases not matched to a gene: 27. The CDR3 sequence is CASSHLPVAPRTSSFHEQFF. CDR3 nucleotide sequence: TGTGCCAGCAGTCACTTGCCCGTGGCACCTAGGACTAGTTCTTTCCATGAGCAGTTCTTC.

This clonotype has at least ten counts. A junction boundary mismatches the germline segment, possibly from a read error. V usage is TRBV5-1 and J usage is TRBJ2-7; D is perhaps TRBD1 or TRBD2 (5 bases each). The germline gives CDR1 SGHRS, CDR2 YFSETQ. The CDR3 has 13 residues. The CDR3 loop is CASSPGTVYEQYF. The DNA for the CDR3 is TGTGCCAGCAGTCCCGGGACGGTCTACGAGCAGTACTTC.

Many counts were recorded for this clonotype. This rearrangement joins TRBV2 to TRBJ1-5, with D maybe TRBD1 (5 bases). Trimming cost V 7 bases and J 7 bases, with 20 bases left between them. This CDR3 comprises 15 residues. Per the germline V gene, CDR1 is SNHLY and CDR2 is FYNNEI. The CDR3 region is CASTTSGGREQPQHF. CDR3 nucleotides: TGTGCCAGCACCACCTCGGGAGGCAGGGAACAGCCCCAGCATTTT.

A note on this clonotype: This may be a read error, as it is one base from a much larger clone. CDR3 DNA: TGTGCCAGCCTCGACAGGCAAGGAGGAAAACTGTTTTTT. Translating gives CASLDRQGGKLFF. This chain joins TRBV6-2 or TRBV6-3 and TRBJ1-4; perhaps TRBD1 as D (6 bases). CDR3 length: 13 residues. CDR1 and CDR2 from the germline V gene are MNHEY and SVGEGT. The ends were cut back, 8 bases at V and 10 bases at J, with 17 bases in the middle.

This clonotype appeared a single time. The V gene is TRBV11-2, the J gene TRBJ1-5; 8 bases fit TRBD1. After removal of 4 bases from V and 4 bases from J, the junction contained 12 bases not matched to a gene. The CDR3 spans 17 residues. CDR1 and CDR2 from the germline V gene are SGHAT and FQNNGV. The CDR3 spells CASSSRLSGQGNQPQHF. CDR3 in DNA: TGTGCCAGCAGCTCCCGATTGAGCGGACAGGGAAATCAGCCCCAGCATTTT.

This clonotype came up many times. CDR3 coding DNA: TGCGCCAGCAGCTTGGCGGGAGTGGCGACAGATACGCAGTATTTT. Encoded protein: CASSLAGVATDTQYF. The chain links TRBV5-1 to TRBJ2-3, with D perhaps TRBD2 (6 bases). V gave up 0 bases and J gave up 3 bases, with 11 bases separating them. Germline CDR1 reads SGHRS; CDR2 reads YFSETQ. The CDR3 sequence is 15 residues long.

This clonotype was observed a handful of times. This may be a read error: a much more frequent sequence differs by one nucleotide. The J gene is TRBJ2-7, the V gene TRBV5-1; D gene uncertain. Germline lookup yields CDR1 SGHRS and CDR2 YFSETQ. This CDR3 region has 13 residues. V lost 3 bases, J lost 6 bases, and 13 bases lay in between. The chain's CDR3 is CASSSGSGPEQYF. The CDR3 DNA reads as TGCGCCAGCAGCTCGGGTTCTGGCCCCGAGCAGTACTTC.

Many counts were recorded for this clonotype. This chain connects TRBV5-1 to TRBJ2-1, with D possibly matching TRBD2 (6 bases). The CDR3 spans 15 residues. V lost 1 base and J 2 bases, leaving 10 bases between the germline ends. Germline CDR1 SGHRS, CDR2 YFSETQ. The CDR3 sequence: CASSLRLATYNEQFF. CDR3 coding DNA: TGCGCCAGCAGCTTGCGGCTAGCGACCTACAATGAGCAGTTCTTC.

The genes are TRBV4-1 and TRBJ1-6, with no clear D. The CDR3 is 12 amino acids. V shed 1 base and J shed 12 bases, with 7 bases lying between them. Germline CDR1 is MGHRA and CDR2 is YSYEKL. The CDR3 nucleotides read TGCGCCAGCAGCCAAGTAGGCGGACCCCTCCACTTT. Translation gives CASSQVGGPLHF.

The chain recombines TRBV19 with TRBJ1-5; D possibly corresponds to TRBD1 (5 bases). Germline assignment: CDR1 LNHDA and CDR2 SQIVND (reference sequence). CDR3 length equals 13 residues. Deletions cut 3 bases from V and 6 bases from J, with 9 bases between. CDR3 sequence (DNA): TGTGCCAGTAGTATCGCCCAGGGTCAGCCCCAGCATTTT. It yields the protein CASSIAQGQPQHF.

This clonotype was seen repeatedly, ten times or more. The genes are TRBV24-1 and TRBJ2-1; 9 bases are shared with TRBD1. Germline CDR1 and CDR2: KGHDR and SFDVKD. The CDR3 sequence is 14 residues long. Germline trimming cut 6 bases from V and 10 bases from J; bases unmatched to any gene: 9. The CDR3 DNA follows: TGTGCCACCAGTTCGGGACAGGGATTCGGGGAGCAGTTCTTC. Protein sequence: CATSSGQGFGEQFF.

Many counts were recorded for this clonotype. The chain recombines TRBV20-1 with TRBJ2-1; 7 bases fit TRBD2. Germline assignment: CDR1 DFQATT and CDR2 SNEGSKA (reference sequence). Losses at the gene ends were 2 bases for V and 6 bases for J; bases not matched to a gene: 7. The CDR3 runs 14 residues. The CDR3 loop is CSARRREGRNEQFF. For the CDR3, the DNA is TGCAGTGCTAGAAGGAGGGAGGGCCGCAATGAGCAGTTCTTC.

This clonotype was detected many times. The chain recombines TRBV9 with TRBJ2-7; D ambiguous. Germline CDR1 is SGDLS and CDR2 is YYNGEE. The CDR3 length is 16 residues. Deletions cut 2 bases from V and 3 bases from J, with 18 bases between. The CDR3 region has the DNA TGTGCCAGCAGCGTTTCCGCAGGTCCTCTTATCTACGAGCAGTACTTC. Protein: CASSVSAGPLIYEQYF.

This clonotype showed up just a few times. The CDR3 reads CASTGDSGNTIYF. As DNA, the CDR3 is TGTGCCAGCACGGGGGACTCTGGAAACACCATATATTTT. This chain connects TRBV2 to TRBJ1-3, with D maybe TRBD1 (5 bases). The V end lost 7 bases, the J end lost 0 bases, and 7 bases lay between the germline ends. The CDR3 contains 13 residues. Germline-derived CDR1 and CDR2 are SNHLY and FYNNEI.

This rearrangement joins TRBV3-1 to TRBJ2-4; D gene ambiguous. Between the trimmed V and J ends, which lost 5 bases and 3 bases, there was a span of 11 bases. Germline V lookup: CDR1 LGHDT, CDR2 YNNKEL (reference sequence). This CDR3 region has 14 residues. CDR3 DNA sequence: TGTGCCAGCAGCTCTAACGGAGTCAAAAACATTCAGTACTTC. This sequence encodes CASSSNGVKNIQYF. The full variable domain, completed using reference TRBV3-1 and TRBJ2-4, is DTAVSQTPKYLVTQMGNDKSIKCEQNLGHDTMYWYKQDSKKFLKIMFSYNNKELIINETVPNRFSPKSPDKAHLNLHINSLELGDSAVYFCASSSNGVKNIQYFGAGTRLSVL.

The chain couples TRBV20-1 to TRBJ1-5; 9 positions agree with TRBD1. The CDR3 is 14 residues long. Germline CDR1 and CDR2: DFQATT and SNEGSKA (reference sequence). Losses at the gene ends were 6 bases for V and 0 bases for J; bases not matched to a gene: 3. The CDR3 region has the DNA TGCAGTGCCCCGGGACAGGGTAGCAATCAGCCCCAGCATTTT. Translating gives CSAPGQGSNQPQHF.

This clonotype came up many times. The J gene is TRBJ2-1, the V gene TRBV5-1, with TRBD2 matching 11 bases. Germline V lookup: CDR1 SGHRS, CDR2 YFSETQ. The length of the CDR3 is 15 residues. The V and J ends lost 3 bases and 4 bases, in that order; junction bases with no gene match: 3. The CDR3 DNA reads as TGCGCCAGCAGCTCGACTAGCGGGGAGTACAATGAGCAGTTCTTC. It specifies CASSSTSGEYNEQFF.

This clonotype was seen a few times. The genes are TRBV20-1 and TRBJ2-2, with D tentatively TRBD2 (6 bases). The CDR3 spans 15 residues. CDR1 and CDR2 from the germline V gene are DFQATT and SNEGSKA (reference sequence). The V end lost 0 bases, the J end lost 5 bases, and 13 bases lay between the germline ends. The CDR3: CSARDGGSRTGELFF. DNA of the CDR3: TGCAGTGCTAGAGATGGGGGGAGCAGGACCGGGGAGCTGTTTTTT.

This clonotype was found many times. The V and J genes are TRBV2 and TRBJ1-5, with 8 bases matching TRBD1. The V gene's germline CDR1 is SNHLY and CDR2 FYNNEI. The CDR3 is made up of 15 amino acids. Trimming at V came to 5 bases and at J to 1 base, leaving 4 bases not matched to a gene. The CDR3 reads CASSKDRASNQPQHF. For the CDR3, the DNA is TGTGCCAGCAGTAAGGACAGGGCGAGCAATCAGCCCCAGCATTTT.

Many counts were recorded for this clonotype. The genes are TRBV27 and TRBJ2-1; D ambiguous. Trimming took 4 bases from V and 8 from J, leaving 6 bases between them. The CDR3 has 11 residues. CDR1 is MNHEY, CDR2 SMNVEV, per germline (reference sequence). CDR3 region: CASSSLDEQFF. DNA for the CDR3: TGTGCCAGCAGTTCCTTGGATGAGCAGTTCTTC.

The chain carries TRBV6-1 and TRBJ2-7, with D tentatively TRBD1 (6 bases). Germline V gives CDR1 MNHNS, CDR2 SASEGT. This CDR3 has 15 amino acids. Trimming left V 1 base short and J 1 base short, with 11 bases between. CDR3 nucleotides: TGTGCCAGCAGTGAAGGACAGGTGGGATCCTACGAGCAGTACTTC. Its translation: CASSEGQVGSYEQYF.

This clonotype has at least ten counts. The rearrangement joins TRBV30 to TRBJ1-1, with 7 bases lining up with TRBD1. V shed 1 base, J shed 1 base, and the junction held 6 bases outside the gene matches. The CDR3 sequence is 15 residues long. Germline V lookup: CDR1 GTSNPN, CDR2 SVGIG (reference sequence). CDR3: CAWSDRTGGNTEAFF. Written as DNA, the CDR3 is TGTGCCTGGAGTGACAGGACAGGCGGGAACACTGAAGCTTTCTTT.

The V gene is TRBV19, the J gene TRBJ2-2, with a possible D match to TRBD2 (6 bases). Germline loops: CDR1 LNHDA, CDR2 SQIVND (reference sequence). The CDR3 extends over 14 amino acids. V dropped 2 bases and J dropped 6 bases, with 10 bases sitting between them. The CDR3 region is CASSILEGPGELFF. The CDR3 bases are TGTGCCAGTAGTATATTGGAGGGGCCCGGGGAGCTGTTTTTT.

This clonotype occurred many times. The rearrangement uses TRBV6-2 or TRBV6-3 and TRBJ2-7; 12 bases fit TRBD2. The V segment lost 7 bases and the J segment 3 bases; nucleotides outside the gene matches: 1. The CDR3 covers 13 residues. The germline V gene encodes CDR1 MNHEY and CDR2 SVGEGT. The DNA of the CDR3 is TGTGCCAGCATGACTAGCGGGAGCTACGAGCAGTACTTC. Amino acid sequence: CASMTSGSYEQYF.